Listed below are T cell receptor beta chains from one sample, sequenced in a study of T cells of healthy individuals. TCRdb independently ran MiXCR on the 5' RACE reads; one entry per CDR3 protein. The repertoire holds approximately 58,000 distinct CDR3 sequences, with roughly 14% as singletons. The receptor set was obtained from a human donor in good health. CDR3s include the opening cysteine and the closing phenylalanine or tryptophan. Fields, in order: J gene, V gene, clone size, D gene, CDR3 DNA, CDR3 protein. The D gene is left open where the match is weak. The size of a clone is reported for some rows only, either as once, few or many, or as a class for expanded clones.

>TRBJ1-5|TRBV7-8|-|TRBD1
TGTGCCAGCACCCCAAAACGGACAGGGGGGGTCAGCAATCAGCCCCAGCATTTT
CASTPKRTGGVSNQPQHF
>TRBJ2-2|TRBV7-9|-|TRBD1
TGTGCCAGCACGTCAGGGGGAGAGCGAACCGGGGAGCTGTTTTTT
CASTSGGERTGELFF
>TRBJ2-7|TRBV10-3|-|TRBD2
TGTGCCATCAGTGGTTACAGGCTAGCGGGGTACGAGCAGTACTTC
CAISGYRLAGYEQYF
>TRBJ1-1|TRBV10-3|-|-
TGTGCCATCAGTGAGTCTCGTCAGAACACTGAAGCTTTCTTT
CAISESRQNTEAFF
>TRBJ2-1|TRBV7-2|many|-
TGTGCCAGCAGCCCCCATATGGGCAATGAGCAGTTCTTC
CASSPHMGNEQFF
>TRBJ2-3|TRBV9|-|TRBD2
TGTGCCAGCAGCGATAGCGGGAGCACAGATACGCAGTATTTT
CASSDSGSTDTQYF
>TRBJ2-1|TRBV19|-|-
TGTGCCAGTAGTATTCCGGGAAGCTACAATGAGCAGTTCTTC
CASSIPGSYNEQFF
>TRBJ2-7|TRBV12-3/TRBV12-4|many|-
TGTGCCAGCAGTTCGTCTGGCCAACTGGGGAACGAGCAGTACTTC
CASSSSGQLGNEQYF
>TRBJ2-3|TRBV5-4|many|-
TGTGCCAGCAGCTTGTCCATTAGGACCATAAGGACAGATACGCAGTATTTT
CASSLSIRTIRTDTQYF
>TRBJ1-2|TRBV29-1|many|-
TGCAGCGTTGAAAAACAGGGTGGTGGCGGCTACACCTTC
CSVEKQGGGGYTF
>TRBJ1-2|TRBV5-1|-|-
TGCGCCAGCAGCCCAGGACAGAACTATGGCTACACCTTC
CASSPGQNYGYTF
>TRBJ2-1|TRBV15|-|-
TGTGCCACCAGCAGATACCTCGGGACGGAAGGGGACAATGAGCAGTTCTTC
CATSRYLGTEGDNEQFF
>TRBJ2-2|TRBV20-1|-|-
TGCAGTGCTAGTATAGCCGGGGAGCTGTTTTTT
CSASIAGELFF
>TRBJ1-2|TRBV7-9|many|-
TGTGCCAGCAGCTTAGCCCTCGCTAACTATGGCTACACCTTC
CASSLALANYGYTF
>TRBJ2-2|TRBV29-1|-|TRBD2
TGCAGCGTAGAAAATGTGGGACTAGCGGGGGGGGCCGGGGAGCTGTTTTTT
CSVENVGLAGGAGELFF
>TRBJ1-2|TRBV12-3/TRBV12-4|few|-
TGTGCCAGCAGTTTAGAGGGAGACTATGGCTACACCTTC
CASSLEGDYGYTF
>TRBJ2-4|TRBV2|few|TRBD1
TGTGCCAGCAATGATCTTGGACAGGGCGCGAACATTCAGTACTTC
CASNDLGQGANIQYF
>TRBJ2-3|TRBV7-2|many|TRBD1
TGTGCCAGCAGCTGGGACAGAGGCACAGATACGCAGTATTTT
CASSWDRGTDTQYF
>TRBJ1-4|TRBV20-1|few|-
TGCAGTGCTAGCAGTGCAACTAATGAAAAACTGTTTTTT
CSASSATNEKLFF
>TRBJ2-1|TRBV20-1|-|-
TGCAGTGCCCCTAAGGGCGGAGCAAACAATGAGCAGTTCTTC
CSAPKGGANNEQFF
>TRBJ1-2|TRBV5-4|few|TRBD1
TGTGCCAGCAGCAGGGGGGACAGGGTCTACTATGGCTACACCTTC
CASSRGDRVYYGYTF
>TRBJ2-7|TRBV28|many|-
TGTGCCAGCAGATCTGTGGACGAGCAGTACTTC
CASRSVDEQYF
>TRBJ2-1|TRBV7-8|many|TRBD1
TGTGCCAGCAGCTTAGGCCCGGACAGGGGTGAGCAGTTCTTC
CASSLGPDRGEQFF
>TRBJ1-1|TRBV19|many|-
TGTGCCAGTAGCGATAGGACTGTTTGGGCTTTCTTT
CASSDRTVWAFF
>TRBJ2-1|TRBV10-3|few|-
TGTGCCATTCGGACAAGGAATGAGCAGTTCTTC
CAIRTRNEQFF
>TRBJ2-3|TRBV11-3|many|TRBD2
TGTGCCAGCAGCTTGGCGGGGGTCACAGATACGCAGTATTTT
CASSLAGVTDTQYF
>TRBJ2-7|TRBV10-1|medium-sized|-
TGCGCCAGCAGTCCGAACTCCTACGAGCAGTACTTC
CASSPNSYEQYF
>TRBJ2-7|TRBV29-1|-|-
TGCAGCGTTGAAATATCCCCAATTACCTACGAGCAGTACTTC
CSVEISPITYEQYF
>TRBJ1-4|TRBV7-6|-|TRBD1
TGTGCCAGCAGCTTAGTAGTAGCGACAGGGAGTGAAAAACTGTTTTTT
CASSLVVATGSEKLFF
>TRBJ2-3|TRBV19|many|TRBD1
TGTGCCAGTAGGTCGGGACAGGGGATAACAGATACGCAGTATTTT
CASRSGQGITDTQYF
>TRBJ1-5|TRBV7-9|many|TRBD1
TGTGCCAGCAGCCTGTGGACAGGAGACGCCAATCAGCCCCAGCATTTT
CASSLWTGDANQPQHF
>TRBJ2-1|TRBV7-9|many|-
TGTGCCAGCAGCTTAGCGTTGCTGGCGGGCTCCCGCTACAATGAGCAGTTCTTC
CASSLALLAGSRYNEQFF
>TRBJ2-1|TRBV4-3|few|TRBD2
TGCGCCAGCAGCCAAGAGTTGGGACTAGCGGTCTACAATGAGCAGTTCTTC
CASSQELGLAVYNEQFF
>TRBJ2-3|TRBV9|few|TRBD1
TGTGCCAGCAGCGTAGGGGGCGGGACAGGGATCTCAGATACGCAGTATTTT
CASSVGGGTGISDTQYF
>TRBJ1-5|TRBV20-1|medium-sized|-
TGCAGTGCCTCCGACCCCACAGGGTTGGGGTGGAGCAATCAGCCCCAGCATTTT
CSASDPTGLGWSNQPQHF
>TRBJ2-1|TRBV12-3/TRBV12-4|once|-
TGTGCCAGCAGTTCCCCCGGCGGTGTAGGGAGTGGTGAGAAGTTCTTC
CASSSPGGVGSGEKFF
>TRBJ1-5|TRBV6-2/TRBV6-3|many|-
TGTGCCAGCAGTCCCTTTTCGGGGGGCTTGCAGCCCCAGCATTTT
CASSPFSGGLQPQHF
>TRBJ2-3|TRBV4-2|-|TRBD2
TGTGCCAGCTCGAGCGGGGGCACAGATACGCAGTATTTT
CASSSGGTDTQYF
>TRBJ2-1|TRBV20-1|-|-
TGCAGTGCTACCCTTGGAGGGTGGAACAATGAGCAGTTCTTC
CSATLGGWNNEQFF
>TRBJ2-7|TRBV5-1|few|TRBD1
TGCGCCAGCAGCTTGTTGGGACAGGGGAGCTCCTACGAGCAGTACTTC
CASSLLGQGSSYEQYF
>TRBJ2-5|TRBV6-6|few|-
TGTGCCAGCAGTACCCCCCCCCGGGAGACCCAGTACTTC
CASSTPPRETQYF
>TRBJ2-6|TRBV18|-|-
TGTGCCAGCTCACCACTCGCCAGGGGCTTATCTGGGGCCAACGTCCTGACTTTC
CASSPLARGLSGANVLTF
>TRBJ2-3|TRBV24-1|-|TRBD1
TGTGCCACCAGTGATCTCACCGGGACAGGGGTAGCAGATACGCAGTATTTT
CATSDLTGTGVADTQYF
>TRBJ1-4|TRBV29-1|few|-
TGCAGCGTTTATTTACAGGGTTATCAGAGAAAACTGTTTTTT
CSVYLQGYQRKLFF